A single T cell receptor (beta chain) is shown here with its context. Its target is unknown. The entry originates in a study of cytomegalovirus exposure and HLA in healthy donors. The study's findings and limits: Cytomegalovirus-associated status was assigned to 164 TCR beta chains. Most TCR sequences were seen very rarely across donors, but some public TCRs occurred in many. In vitro assays verified that a few CMV-associated chains recognized CMV antigens specifically. It was found in a later analysis that first-cohort TCR clusters tended to co-occur in the 100 to 150 validation repertoires.

Method: immunoSEQ multiplex PCR; TCRdb's copy keeps in-frame clones and lacks some. Of 250,000 to 350,000 clones detected, roughly 87% appear once; the ten largest clones hold about 1%. The junction had 4 bases not matched to a gene; V was cut back by 5 bases and J by 5 bases. The CDR3 length is 14 residues. The germline gives CDR1 SGHTA, CDR2 FQGNSA. The source material was PBMCs. The receptor was isolated from a woman in her thirties in good health and CMV-seropositive. V gene TRBV7-2 combines with J gene TRBJ1-4; TRBD1 agrees at 8 bases. CDR3 nucleotides: TGTGCCAGCAGCAAAAGGACAGGGAATGAAAAACTGTTTTTT. Amino acid sequence: CASSKRTGNEKLFF.